The clone carrying this TCR beta chain was recorded only once. Individuals selected for sequencing had exhibited CD8+CD57+ cell expansion on flow cytometry. Using genomic DNA as the template, TCR beta VDJ and CDR3 profiling was carried out. TCRdb processed the reads anew with MiXCR; each CDR3 protein has one entry. Among about 180,000 distinct CDR3 sequences listed, more than 60% were seen once. This record comes from a study of CD8+CD57+ T cells in acquired aplastic anemia. Whole-study context: Sorting CD4+ and CD8+ cells gave DNA averaging approximately 2.9 ug.

Germline V CDR1 and CDR2: DFQATT, SNEGSKA (reference sequence). The trim removed 6 bases at V and 4 bases at J, leaving 8 bases unmatched. The CDR3 runs to 15 residues. This TCR came from a human donor with aplastic anemia. The material sequenced was sorted CD4+, CD8+, or CD8+CD57+ T cells (not recorded which) from PBMCs. V and J are TRBV20-1 and TRBJ2-7; 14 bases align to TRBD2. CDR3 bases: TGCAGTGCGCTGGGACTAGCGGGGGACCTTTACGAGCAGTACTTC. This encodes CSALGLAGDLYEQYF.